This T cell receptor (beta chain) was found in a study of cytomegalovirus exposure and HLA in healthy donors. PCR was performed using 60 Vbeta and 13 Jbeta primers. Profiled with immunoSEQ multiplex PCR; TCRdb holds only in-frame clones, not every one. The sample includes some 110,000 clones, 60% to 85% of them seen just once. Germline V gene lookup returns CDR1 SGDLS and CDR2 YYNGEE. Trimming took 0 bases from V and 7 from J; bases not matched to a gene: 2. The CDR3 runs 14 residues. The rearrangement uses TRBV9 and TRBJ2-2; 8 nucleotides agree with TRBD1. The sequenced material came from PBMCs. The clonotype was recovered from a man in his forties in good health and CMV-seronegative. CDR3 bases: TGTGCCAGCAGCGTAGAACAGGGGGTCGGGGAGCTGTTTTTT. Translation gives CASSVEQGVGELFF.